Given below is one T cell receptor (beta chain) in context. Its target is unknown. This sample is drawn from a study of shared clonotypes between healthy human individuals. Overall study context: The donors, two women and three men, were aged 18 to 49.

Study findings and constraints: When compared with the clonotypes that were shared by all four sorted-subset donors, the non-shared clonotypes turned out to have lower generation probabilities.

CD45RO+ cells plus CCR7-negative CD45RA+ TemRA cells formed CD8 memory. Several immunoSEQ plates received, in even portions, the genomic DNA of each subset. Clones were sequenced by immunoSEQ multiplex PCR, and TCRdb holds only the in-frame ones, with some missing. This sample has 85,000 to 100,000 clones, with 60% to 70% found just once. The specimen was memory CD8+ T cells sorted from blood. As for subset: CD45RO+ cells pooled with CCR7-negative TemRA cells. This sequence originates from a man aged 25-40 years in good health.

The CDR3 region has the DNA TGTGCCAGCAGCTTAGCAGGACACAGGGGGCTGGGCTATGGCTACACCTTC. It is translated as CASSLAGHRGLGYGYTF. This chain joins TRBV7-9 and TRBJ1-2, with 9 bases matching TRBD1. After removal of 0 bases from V and 4 bases from J, the junction contained 9 bases not matched to a gene. Per the germline V gene, CDR1 is SEHNR and CDR2 is FQNEAQ (reference sequence). The CDR3 loop spans 17 amino acids.